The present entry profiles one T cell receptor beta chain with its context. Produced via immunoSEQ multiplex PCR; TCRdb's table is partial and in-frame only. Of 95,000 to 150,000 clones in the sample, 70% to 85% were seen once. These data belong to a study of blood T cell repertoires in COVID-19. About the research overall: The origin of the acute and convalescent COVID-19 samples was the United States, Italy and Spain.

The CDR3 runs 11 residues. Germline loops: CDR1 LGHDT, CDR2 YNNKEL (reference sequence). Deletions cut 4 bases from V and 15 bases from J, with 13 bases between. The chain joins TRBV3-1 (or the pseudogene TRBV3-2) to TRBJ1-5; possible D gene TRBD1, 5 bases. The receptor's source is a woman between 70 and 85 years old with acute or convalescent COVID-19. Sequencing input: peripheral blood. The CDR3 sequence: CASSRGGFVHF. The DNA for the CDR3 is TGTGCCAGCAGCCGGGGCGGCTTCGTGCATTTT.